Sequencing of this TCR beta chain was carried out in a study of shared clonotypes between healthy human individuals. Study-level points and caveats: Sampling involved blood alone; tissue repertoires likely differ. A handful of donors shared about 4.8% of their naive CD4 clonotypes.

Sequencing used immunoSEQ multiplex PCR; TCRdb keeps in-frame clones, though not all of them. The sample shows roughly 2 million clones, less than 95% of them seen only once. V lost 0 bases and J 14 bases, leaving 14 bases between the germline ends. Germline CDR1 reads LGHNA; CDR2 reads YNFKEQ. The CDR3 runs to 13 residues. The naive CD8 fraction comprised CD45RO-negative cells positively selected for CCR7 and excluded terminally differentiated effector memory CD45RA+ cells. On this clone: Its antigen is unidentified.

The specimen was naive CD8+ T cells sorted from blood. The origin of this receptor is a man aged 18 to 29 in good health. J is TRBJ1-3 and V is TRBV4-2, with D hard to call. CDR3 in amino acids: CASSQDEEPSLYF. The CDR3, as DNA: TGTGCCAGCAGCCAAGACGAAGAGCCATCACTATATTTT.